The T cell receptor beta chain under discussion was sequenced for a study of T-cell reconstitution after alpha-beta-depleted transplantation in children. Molecular barcoding with unique molecular identifiers was used for the TCRbeta library. TCRdb recomputed calls from the PCR reads with MiXCR, one row per CDR3 protein. The table records hundreds of thousands of distinct CDR3 sequences, approximately 16% of them present only once. This clonotype was seen a handful of times. The input for sequencing was PBMCs from the stem cell graft donor, taken from the stem cell graft. The TCR sequence derives from a human donor who donated a stem cell graft to a child with acute lymphoblastic leukemia.

Here the CDR3 reads CAGRQEPNTEAFF. The CDR3 coding sequence is TGCGCCGGAAGACAGGAACCGAACACTGAAGCTTTCTTT. J is TRBJ1-1 and V is TRBV10-2; maybe TRBD1 (6 bases). Trimming stripped 11 bases from V and 1 base from J, with 14 bases between. Per the germline V gene, CDR1 is WSHSY and CDR2 is SAAADI. CDR3 length equals 13 residues.